The 18 T cell receptor beta chains in this list originate from one sample, sequenced in a study of CDR3 diversity in severe acne. TCRdb fed the PCR reads into MiXCR, producing one record per CDR3 protein. The sample lists roughly 100,000 distinct CDR3 sequences, 45% to 60% seen once, with roughly 12% in the top ten. Material for sequencing was blood. These receptors came from a male donor with acne.

The chain recombines TRBV20-1 with TRBJ2-5, with 9 bases that match TRBD1. The CDR3 sequence is 13 residues long. Trimming at V came to 7 bases and at J to 3 bases, leaving 6 bases not matched to a gene. Germline V gives CDR1 DFQATT, CDR2 SNEGSKA (reference sequence). CDR3 DNA: TGCAGTGTTGAGGACAGGGGCGAAGAGACCCAGTACTTC. This gives the protein CSVEDRGEETQYF.

The chain links TRBV5-4 to TRBJ1-6; 9 positions agree with TRBD1. The CDR3 covers 15 residues. The germline V gene has CDR1 SGHNT and CDR2 YYREEE (reference sequence). Trimming at V came to 5 bases and at J to 6 bases, leaving 6 bases not matched to a gene. The CDR3: CASRGTGILNSPLHF. In DNA, the CDR3 is TGTGCCAGCAGGGGGACAGGGATCCTTAATTCACCCCTCCACTTT.

About this clonotype: This may come from a read error, since a much larger clone is one base off. J is TRBJ2-7 and V is TRBV2; perhaps TRBD2 as D (6 bases). The germline V gene has CDR1 SNHLY and CDR2 FYNNEI. This CDR3 comprises 15 residues. CDR3 loop: CASGETPFPGVEQYF. The CDR3 DNA follows: TGTGCCAGCGGTGAAACCCCCTTTCCGGGGGTCGAGCAGTACTTC.

The J gene is TRBJ2-5, the V gene TRBV29-1; either TRBD1 or TRBD2 may fit D (6 bases each). V was clipped by 6 bases and J by 5 bases, with 19 bases between them. Looked up from germline, CDR1 is SQVTM and CDR2 is ANQGSEA. The CDR3 runs to 14 residues. The CDR3 region is CSVTTLGGQETQYF. Here the CDR3 DNA reads TGCAGCGTGACGACTCTGGGGGGCCAGGAGACCCAGTACTTC.

This clonotype was observed a handful of times. The chain has TRBV25-1 and TRBJ1-2; weak D call: TRBD1 (5 bases). V was trimmed by 1 base and J by 8 bases, leaving 14 bases between them. CDR1 and CDR2 from the germline V gene are MGHDK and SYGVNS. CDR3 length: 14 residues. The CDR3 DNA reads TGTGCCAGCAGTGAATTTGAGGGGCGGAGAGGCTACACCTTC. Protein: CASSEFEGRRGYTF.

This clonotype was seen ten or more times. The rearrangement uses TRBV4-1 and TRBJ2-5; the D is unclear. V dropped 1 base and J dropped 0 bases, with 3 bases sitting between them. The V gene's germline CDR1 is MGHRA and CDR2 YSYEKL. The CDR3 runs 13 residues. The CDR3 loop is CASSQGYQETQYF. Here the CDR3 DNA reads TGCGCCAGCAGCCAAGGTTACCAAGAGACCCAGTACTTC.

This clonotype was picked up a small number of times. The V and J genes are TRBV20-1 and TRBJ2-7, with 7 bases aligning to TRBD1. Germline CDR1 is DFQATT and CDR2 is SNEGSKA (reference sequence). The CDR3 covers 15 residues. The ends lost 3 bases at V and 5 bases at J; junction bases unmatched: 13. The CDR3 nucleotides read TGCAGTGCTAGGACCGCCGGGACAGAAGAGAACGAGCAGTACTTC. This codes for CSARTAGTEENEQYF.

This clonotype was detected many times. The chain links TRBV2 to TRBJ2-7; TRBD1 might be the D (7 bases). The V end lost 4 bases, the J end lost 8 bases, and 12 bases lay between the germline ends. Germline assignment: CDR1 SNHLY and CDR2 FYNNEI. This CDR3 has 12 amino acids. The CDR3 sequence: CASSGGGGKQYV. The CDR3 bases are TGTGCCAGCAGTGGAGGAGGGGGCAAGCAGTACGTC.

The V call is TRBV7-2, the J call TRBJ1-3, with unresolved D. Germline loops: CDR1 SGHTA, CDR2 FQGNSA. V was cut by 3 bases and J by 0 bases, with 9 bases left in between. The CDR3 runs to 15 residues. The CDR3 loop reads CASSLSDSSGNTIYF. Written as DNA, the CDR3 is TGTGCCAGCAGCTTGAGCGATAGCTCTGGAAACACCATATATTTT.

Note on this clonotype: This may arise from a read error, as a much more abundant clone is one base away. The chain carries TRBV19 and TRBJ1-2; 8 nucleotides agree with TRBD1. The CDR3 totals 13 residues. Looked up from germline, CDR1 is LNHDA and CDR2 is SQIVND (reference sequence). The CDR3 is CGSSRDRNYGYTF. The CDR3 nucleotides are TGTGGCAGTAGTCGGGACAGGAACTATGGCTACACCTTC.

Turning to this clonotype: This clone may be a read error of a much larger clone one base away. J is TRBJ2-3 and V is TRBV6-4, with D perhaps TRBD1 or TRBD2 (5 bases each). The germline gives CDR1 MRHNA, CDR2 SNTAGT. V lost 2 bases to trimming and J lost 8 bases, with 14 bases between them. This CDR3 is built from 14 residues. Here the CDR3 DNA reads TGTGCCAGCAGTGACGGGGCCCCTAGCTCTACGCAGTATTTT. Translation: CASSDGAPSSTQYF.

This clonotype was found once. The gene calls are TRBV7-3 and TRBJ2-6; 7 positions match TRBD2. V lost 3 bases and J lost 1; bases outside the gene matches: 9. The CDR3 loop spans 18 amino acids. Germline loops: CDR1 SGHTA, CDR2 FQGTGA. The CDR3 DNA follows: TGTGCCAGCAGCTTGGCCAGCGGGGTCCGTTCTGGGGCCAACGTCCTGACTTTC. Translating gives CASSLASGVRSGANVLTF.

This clonotype was counted many times. V gene TRBV4-2 combines with J gene TRBJ1-4; 10 bases align to TRBD1. The CDR3 is 15 residues long. Trimming took 5 bases from V and 6 from J; bases not matched to a gene: 6. Looked up from germline, CDR1 is LGHNA and CDR2 is YNFKEQ. CDR3 nucleotide sequence: TGTGCCAGCAGCACCCGGACAGGGGGGGATGAAAAACTGTTTTTT. It codes for CASSTRTGGDEKLFF.

This clonotype is medium-sized within its sample. The V and J genes are TRBV20-1 and TRBJ2-7; D possibly corresponds to TRBD1 (5 bases). V was clipped by 0 bases and J by 2 bases, with 14 bases between them. The V gene's germline CDR1 is DFQATT and CDR2 SNEGSKA (reference sequence). The CDR3 runs 15 residues. The CDR3 DNA is TGCAGTGCTAGAGATCCCCGGACATACCCCTACGAGCAGTACTTC. Translating it yields CSARDPRTYPYEQYF.

This clonotype appeared a few times. The V and J genes are TRBV29-1 and TRBJ2-7; 9 nucleotides match TRBD2. The CDR3 spans 12 residues. V lost 6 bases and J lost 2; bases outside the gene matches: 2. CDR1 is SQVTM, CDR2 ANQGSEA, per germline. Written as DNA, the CDR3 is TGCAGCGTGGGACTAGCCACCTACGAGCAGTACTTC. Translated: CSVGLATYEQYF.

This rearrangement joins TRBV6-5 to TRBJ2-1, with 7 bases identical to TRBD1. The V and J ends lost 6 bases and 4 bases, in that order; junction bases with no gene match: 9. Per germline, CDR1 MNHEY and CDR2 SVGAGI. The CDR3 loop spans 15 amino acids. This CDR3 reads CASRPKVDRYNEQFF. The CDR3 DNA sequence: TGTGCCAGCAGACCCAAGGTGGACAGGTACAATGAGCAGTTCTTC.

V is TRBV2 and J is TRBJ2-7; TRBD2 is a possible D gene (6 bases). Germline V gene sequence: CDR1 SNHLY, CDR2 FYNNEI. This CDR3 spans 12 amino acids. The V end was cut by 4 bases, the J end by 6 bases, with 10 bases between. The CDR3 DNA reads TGTGCCAGCAGTGGTTTGGGGGGCGAGCAGTACTTC. Its protein is CASSGLGGEQYF.

CDR3 in amino acids: CATSDLDRVGGYTF. CDR3 sequence (DNA): TGTGCCACCAGTGATTTGGACAGGGTGGGTGGCTACACCTTC. The genes are TRBV24-1 and TRBJ1-2; the match to TRBD1 covers 7 bases. The trim removed 0 bases at V and 7 bases at J, leaving 4 bases unmatched. The CDR3 is made up of 14 amino acids. CDR1 and CDR2 from the germline V gene are KGHDR and SFDVKD.